The 3 T cell receptor beta chains given below trace back to one sample, sequenced in a study of control samples from healthy donors and cancer patients. TCRdb keeps only in-frame clones here, not all; method: immunoSEQ multiplex PCR. Here the sample spans 250,000 to 300,000 clones, approximately 80% being singletons. Sequencing was done on a sample of PBMCs. These receptors were collected from a woman aged 55-75 years with lung cancer.

The V call is TRBV4-1, the J call TRBJ1-5, with 12 nucleotides matching TRBD1. With 2 bases clipped from V and 4 bases from J, the junction kept 9 bases outside the gene matches. Germline CDR1 and CDR2: MGHRA and YSYEKL. This CDR3 spans 18 amino acids. CDR3 sequence (DNA): TGCGCCAGCAGCCAAATACCCGGGACAGGGGGCTCGAATCAGCCCCAGCATTTT. Its protein product is CASSQIPGTGGSNQPQHF.

The genes are TRBV5-1 and TRBJ2-1; D unclear. The CDR3 totals 16 residues. Germline lookup yields CDR1 SGHRS and CDR2 YFSETQ. V was shortened by 4 bases and J by 0 bases, with 14 bases between the two germline ends. This chain's CDR3 is CASSRLELGSYNEQFF. CDR3 nucleotide sequence: TGCGCCAGCAGCCGGCTGGAGTTAGGCTCCTACAATGAGCAGTTCTTC.

The chain carries TRBV24-1 and TRBJ2-3; 7 nucleotides match TRBD1. Germline CDR1 is KGHDR and CDR2 is SFDVKD. The V and J ends lost 4 bases and 4 bases, in that order; junction bases with no gene match: 4. The CDR3 consists of 14 residues. This CDR3 reads CATSDDRVADTQYF. The CDR3 DNA reads TGTGCCACCAGTGACGACAGGGTTGCAGATACGCAGTATTTT.